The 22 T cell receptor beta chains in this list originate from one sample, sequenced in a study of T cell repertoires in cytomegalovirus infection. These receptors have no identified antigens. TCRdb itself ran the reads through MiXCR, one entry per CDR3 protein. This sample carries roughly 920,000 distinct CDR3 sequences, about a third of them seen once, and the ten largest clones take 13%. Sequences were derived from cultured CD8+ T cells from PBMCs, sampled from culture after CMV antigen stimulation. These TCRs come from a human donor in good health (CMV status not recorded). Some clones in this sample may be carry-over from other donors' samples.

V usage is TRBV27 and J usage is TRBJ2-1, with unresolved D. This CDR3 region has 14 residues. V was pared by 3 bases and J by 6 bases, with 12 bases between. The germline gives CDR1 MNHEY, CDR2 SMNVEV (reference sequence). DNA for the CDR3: TGTGCCAGCAGTTTTCCCCCGCCATCCAATGAGCAGTTCTTC. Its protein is CASSFPPPSNEQFF.

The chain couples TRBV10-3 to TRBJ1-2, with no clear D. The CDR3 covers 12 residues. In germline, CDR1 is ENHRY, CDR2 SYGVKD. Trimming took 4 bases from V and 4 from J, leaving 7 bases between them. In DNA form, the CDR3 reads TGTGCCATCAGTGGTAACGGCTATGGCTACACCTTC. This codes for CAISGNGYGYTF.

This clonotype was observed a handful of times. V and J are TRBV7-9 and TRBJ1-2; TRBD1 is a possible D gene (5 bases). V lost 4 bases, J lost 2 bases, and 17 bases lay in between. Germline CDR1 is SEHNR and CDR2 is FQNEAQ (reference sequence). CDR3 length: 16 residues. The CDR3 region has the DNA TGTGCCAGCAGCTCCCGGGACCGGGTTCCAAACTATGGCTACACCTTC. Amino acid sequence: CASSSRDRVPNYGYTF.

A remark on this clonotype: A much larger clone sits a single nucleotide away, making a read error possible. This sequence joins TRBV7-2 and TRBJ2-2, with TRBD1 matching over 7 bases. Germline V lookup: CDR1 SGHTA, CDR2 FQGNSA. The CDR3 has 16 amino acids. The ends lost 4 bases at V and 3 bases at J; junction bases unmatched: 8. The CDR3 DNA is TGTGCCAGCAGCTCTGCCGGGACAGAGGACACCGGGGAGCTGTTTTTT. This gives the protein CASSSAGTEDTGELFF.

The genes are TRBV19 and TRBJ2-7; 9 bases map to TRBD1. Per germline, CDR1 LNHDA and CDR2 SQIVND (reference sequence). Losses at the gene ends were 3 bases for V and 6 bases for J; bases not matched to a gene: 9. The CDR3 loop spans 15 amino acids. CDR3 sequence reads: CASSMARTGVAEQYF. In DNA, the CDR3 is TGTGCCAGTAGTATGGCCAGGACAGGGGTGGCCGAGCAGTACTTC.

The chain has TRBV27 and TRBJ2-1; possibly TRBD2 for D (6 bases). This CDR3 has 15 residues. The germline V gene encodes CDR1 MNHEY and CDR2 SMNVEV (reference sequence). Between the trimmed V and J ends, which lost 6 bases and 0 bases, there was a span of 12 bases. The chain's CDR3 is CASRLDGGSYNEQFF. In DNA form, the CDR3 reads TGTGCCAGCAGGCTGGACGGGGGCTCCTACAATGAGCAGTTCTTC.

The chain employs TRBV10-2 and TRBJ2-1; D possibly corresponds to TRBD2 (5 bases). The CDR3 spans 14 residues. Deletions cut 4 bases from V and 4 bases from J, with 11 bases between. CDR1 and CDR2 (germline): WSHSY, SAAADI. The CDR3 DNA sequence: TGCGCCAGCAGTGGGAGCGGCCCTTACAATGAGCAGTTCTTC. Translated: CASSGSGPYNEQFF.

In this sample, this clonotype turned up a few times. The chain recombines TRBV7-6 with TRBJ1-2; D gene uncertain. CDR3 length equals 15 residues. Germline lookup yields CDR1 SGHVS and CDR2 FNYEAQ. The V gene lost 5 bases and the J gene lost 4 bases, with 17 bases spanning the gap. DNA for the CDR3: TGTGCCAGCAGCCCGACGTACGGGTCCTCCTATGGCTACACCTTC. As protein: CASSPTYGSSYGYTF.

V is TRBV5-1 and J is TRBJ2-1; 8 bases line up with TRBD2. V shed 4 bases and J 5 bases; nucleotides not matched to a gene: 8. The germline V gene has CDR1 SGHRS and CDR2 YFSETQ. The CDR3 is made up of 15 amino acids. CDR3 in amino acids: CASSQRGILHNEQFF. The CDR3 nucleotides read TGCGCCAGCAGCCAGCGGGGGATATTGCACAATGAGCAGTTCTTC.

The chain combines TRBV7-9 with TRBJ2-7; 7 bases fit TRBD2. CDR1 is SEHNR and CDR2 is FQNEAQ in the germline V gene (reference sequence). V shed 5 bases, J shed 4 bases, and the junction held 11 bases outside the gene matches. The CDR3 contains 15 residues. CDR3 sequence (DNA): TGTGCCAGCAGCCCATCCGGGGGGAACGGGTACGAGCAGTACTTC. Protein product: CASSPSGGNGYEQYF.

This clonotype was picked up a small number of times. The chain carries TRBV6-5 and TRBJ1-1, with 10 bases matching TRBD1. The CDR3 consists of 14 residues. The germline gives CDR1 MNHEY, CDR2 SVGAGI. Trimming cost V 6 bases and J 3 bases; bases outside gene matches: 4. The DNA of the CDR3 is TGTGCCAGCAGCTGGGACAGGGGAGACACTGAAGCTTTCTTT. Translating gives CASSWDRGDTEAFF.

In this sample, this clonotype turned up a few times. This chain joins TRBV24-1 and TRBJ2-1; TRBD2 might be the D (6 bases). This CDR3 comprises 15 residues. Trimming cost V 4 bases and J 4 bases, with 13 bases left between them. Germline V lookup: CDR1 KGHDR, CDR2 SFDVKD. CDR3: CATSEAIGTYNEQFF. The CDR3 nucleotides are TGTGCCACCAGTGAGGCAATAGGGACTTACAATGAGCAGTTCTTC.

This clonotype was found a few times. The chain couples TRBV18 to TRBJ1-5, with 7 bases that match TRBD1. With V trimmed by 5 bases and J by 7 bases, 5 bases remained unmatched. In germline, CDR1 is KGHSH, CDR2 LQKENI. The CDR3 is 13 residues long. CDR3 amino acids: CASSDRVYQPQHF. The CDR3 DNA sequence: TGTGCCAGCTCAGACAGGGTTTACCAGCCCCAGCATTTT.

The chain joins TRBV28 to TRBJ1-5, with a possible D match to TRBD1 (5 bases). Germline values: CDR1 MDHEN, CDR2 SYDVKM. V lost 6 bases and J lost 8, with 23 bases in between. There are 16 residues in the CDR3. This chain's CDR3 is CASSTGLPGPKKPQHF. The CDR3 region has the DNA TGTGCCAGCAGCACAGGCTTACCGGGACCCAAAAAGCCCCAGCATTTT. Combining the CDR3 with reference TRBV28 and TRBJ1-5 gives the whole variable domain DVKVTQSSRYLVKRTGEKVFLECVQDMDHENMFWYRQDPGLGLRLIYFSYDVKMKEKGDIPEGYSVSREKKERFSLILESASTNQTSMYLCASSTGLPGPKKPQHFGDGTRLSIL.

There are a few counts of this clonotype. Written as DNA, the CDR3 is TGTGCCAGCAGCTTTACAGGGGGCCTAATGGACACTGAAGCTTTCTTT. Amino acid sequence: CASSFTGGLMDTEAFF. The V gene is TRBV6-5, the J gene TRBJ1-1, with 9 bases aligning to TRBD1. The CDR3 spans 16 residues. The J segment lost 3 bases and the V segment lost 6 bases, leaving 11 bases of the junction unmatched. Looked up from germline, CDR1 is MNHEY and CDR2 is SVGAGI.

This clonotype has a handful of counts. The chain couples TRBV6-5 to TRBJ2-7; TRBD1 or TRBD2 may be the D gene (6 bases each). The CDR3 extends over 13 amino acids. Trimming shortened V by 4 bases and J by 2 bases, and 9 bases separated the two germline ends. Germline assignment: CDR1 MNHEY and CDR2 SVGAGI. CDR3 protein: CASSSGGTYEQYV. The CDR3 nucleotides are TGTGCCAGCAGTTCCGGGGGCACCTACGAGCAGTACGTC.

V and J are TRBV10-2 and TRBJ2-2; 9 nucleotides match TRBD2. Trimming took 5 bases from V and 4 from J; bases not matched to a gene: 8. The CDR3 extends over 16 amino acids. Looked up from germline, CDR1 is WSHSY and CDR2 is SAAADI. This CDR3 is CASSTSGGLSTGELFF. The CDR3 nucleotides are TGCGCCAGCAGTACCAGCGGGGGGCTCAGCACCGGGGAGCTGTTTTTT.

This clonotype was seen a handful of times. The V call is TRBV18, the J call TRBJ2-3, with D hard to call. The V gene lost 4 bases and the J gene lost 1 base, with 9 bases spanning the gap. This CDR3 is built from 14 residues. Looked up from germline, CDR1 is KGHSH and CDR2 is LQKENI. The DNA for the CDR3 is TGTGCCAGCTCACGACACGCGGGCACAGATACGCAGTATTTT. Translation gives CASSRHAGTDTQYF.

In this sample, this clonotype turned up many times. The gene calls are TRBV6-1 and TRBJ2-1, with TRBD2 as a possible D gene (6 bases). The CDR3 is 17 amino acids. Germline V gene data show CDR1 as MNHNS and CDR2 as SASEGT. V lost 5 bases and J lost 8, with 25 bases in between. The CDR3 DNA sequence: TGTGCCAGCAGTCTGACTGAGGCTAGCGTGGATTCGGATGAGCAGTTCTTC. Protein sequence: CASSLTEASVDSDEQFF.

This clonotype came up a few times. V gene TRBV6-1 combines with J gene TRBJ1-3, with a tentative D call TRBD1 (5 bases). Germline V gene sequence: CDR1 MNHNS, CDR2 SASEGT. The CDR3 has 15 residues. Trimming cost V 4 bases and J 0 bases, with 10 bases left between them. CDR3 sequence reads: CASSGLGLSGNTIYF. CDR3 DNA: TGTGCCAGCAGTGGCTTGGGGCTCTCTGGAAACACCATATATTTT.

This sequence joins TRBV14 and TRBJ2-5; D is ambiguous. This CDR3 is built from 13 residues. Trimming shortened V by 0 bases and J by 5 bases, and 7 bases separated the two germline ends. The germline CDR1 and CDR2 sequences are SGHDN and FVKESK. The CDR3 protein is CASSQDNRETQYF. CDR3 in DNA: TGTGCCAGCAGCCAAGATAATAGGGAGACCCAGTACTTC.

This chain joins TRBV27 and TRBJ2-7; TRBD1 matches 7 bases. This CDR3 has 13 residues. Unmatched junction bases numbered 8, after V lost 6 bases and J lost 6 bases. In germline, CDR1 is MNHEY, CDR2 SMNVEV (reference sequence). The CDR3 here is CASSPWTGTEQYF. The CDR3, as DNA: TGTGCCAGCAGCCCGTGGACAGGAACCGAGCAGTACTTC.